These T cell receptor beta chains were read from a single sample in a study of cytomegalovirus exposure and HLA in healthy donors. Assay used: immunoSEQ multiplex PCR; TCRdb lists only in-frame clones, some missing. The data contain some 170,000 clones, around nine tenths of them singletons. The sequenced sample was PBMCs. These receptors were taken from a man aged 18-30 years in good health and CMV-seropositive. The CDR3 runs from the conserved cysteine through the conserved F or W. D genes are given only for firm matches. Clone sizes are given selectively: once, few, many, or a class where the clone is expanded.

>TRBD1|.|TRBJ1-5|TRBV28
CASLDRVGSSNQPQHF
TGTGCCAGCTTGGACAGGGTCGGTTCTAGCAATCAGCCCCAGCATTTT
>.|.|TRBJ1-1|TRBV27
CASWSMNTEAFF
TGTGCCAGCTGGAGCATGAACACTGAAGCTTTCTTT
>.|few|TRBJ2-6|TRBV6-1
CASTGAGDGANVLTF
TGTGCCAGCACCGGAGCAGGGGATGGGGCCAACGTCCTGACTTTC
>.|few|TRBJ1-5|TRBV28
CASSLFREGLYQPQHF
TGTGCCAGCAGTTTATTCAGGGAGGGTTTATATCAGCCCCAGCATTTT
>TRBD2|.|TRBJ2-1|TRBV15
CATSRSGTSGTNEQFF
TGTGCCACCAGCAGATCCGGGACTAGTGGGACGAATGAGCAGTTCTTC
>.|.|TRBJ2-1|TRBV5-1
CASSSKFSVGEQFF
TGCGCCAGCAGCAGCAAGTTTAGCGTGGGGGAGCAGTTCTTC
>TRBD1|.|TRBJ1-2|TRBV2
CASILEDRADGYTF
TGTGCCAGCATACTTGAAGACAGGGCCGACGGCTACACCTTC
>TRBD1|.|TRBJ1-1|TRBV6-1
CASSGQGSVEAFF
TGTGCCAGCAGTGGACAGGGGTCGGTTGAAGCTTTCTTT
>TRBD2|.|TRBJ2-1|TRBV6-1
CASSEASGRASFF
TGTGCCAGCAGTGAAGCTAGCGGGAGGGCATCGTTCTTC
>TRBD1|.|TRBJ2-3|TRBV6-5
CASSLDRVEDTQYF
TGTGCCAGCAGTCTGGACAGGGTGGAAGATACGCAGTATTTT
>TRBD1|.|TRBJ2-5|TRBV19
CASSRGQGKETQYF
TGTGCCAGTAGCCGAGGACAGGGGAAAGAGACCCAGTACTTC
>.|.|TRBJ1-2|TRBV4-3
CASSQVAGATYGYTF
TGCGCCAGCAGCCAAGTGGCAGGGGCGACCTATGGCTACACCTTC
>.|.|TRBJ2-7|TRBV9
CASSVGSGLNYEQYF
TGTGCCAGCAGCGTAGGTAGCGGCCTCAACTACGAGCAGTACTTC
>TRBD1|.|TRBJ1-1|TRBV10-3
CAITPDRRNTEAFF
TGTGCCATCACTCCGGACAGGAGGAACACTGAAGCTTTCTTT
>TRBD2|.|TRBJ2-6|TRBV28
CASSTFGGDAAGANVLTF
TGTGCCAGCAGTACCTTTGGGGGGGATGCGGCGGGGGCCAACGTCCTGACTTTC
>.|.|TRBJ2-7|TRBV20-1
CSARDRGEQYF
TGCAGTGCTAGAGACAGGGGCGAGCAGTACTTC
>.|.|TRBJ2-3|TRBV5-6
CASSWGVGTDTQYF
TGTGCCAGCAGCTGGGGGGTGGGCACAGATACGCAGTATTTT
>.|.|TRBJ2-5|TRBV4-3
CASSQQGQETQYF
TGCGCCAGCAGCCAACAGGGCCAAGAGACCCAGTACTTC
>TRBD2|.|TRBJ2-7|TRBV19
CASSVLAGGEQYF
TGTGCCAGTAGTGTCCTAGCGGGAGGGGAGCAGTACTTC
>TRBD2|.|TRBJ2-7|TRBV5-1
CASSLGLAGLSYEQYF
TGCGCCAGCAGCTTGGGACTAGCGGGCCTTTCCTACGAGCAGTACTTC
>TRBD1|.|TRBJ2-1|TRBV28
CASSLGDRGGFF
TGTGCCAGCAGTTTAGGAGACAGGGGGGGTTTCTTC
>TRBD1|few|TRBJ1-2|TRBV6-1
CASIYRGFNYGYTF
TGTGCCAGCATTTACAGGGGGTTTAACTATGGCTACACCTTC
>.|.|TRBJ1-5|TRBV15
CATSRVGLNSNQPQHF
TGTGCCACCAGCAGAGTTGGGCTAAATAGCAATCAGCCCCAGCATTTT
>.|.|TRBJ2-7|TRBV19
CATSWGRAYEQYF
TGTGCGACGTCCTGGGGCCGAGCCTACGAGCAGTACTTC
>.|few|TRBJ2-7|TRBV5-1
CASSLGAGEQYF
TGCGCCAGCAGCTTAGGGGCGGGGGAGCAGTACTTC
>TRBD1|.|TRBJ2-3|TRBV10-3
CAITGQKGSNTDTQYF
TGTGCCATAACGGGACAGAAAGGGAGTAACACAGATACGCAGTATTTT
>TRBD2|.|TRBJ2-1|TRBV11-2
CASSRGGASYNEQFF
TGTGCCAGCAGCCGGGGGGGGGCTTCCTACAATGAGCAGTTCTTC
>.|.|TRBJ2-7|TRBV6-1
CASAHSRYEQYF
TGTGCCAGCGCACACAGTCGTTACGAGCAGTACTTC
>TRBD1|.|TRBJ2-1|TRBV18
CASSPRDRGGYNEQFF
TGTGCCAGCTCACCACGGGACAGGGGAGGGTACAATGAGCAGTTCTTC
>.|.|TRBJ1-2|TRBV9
CASSGGGKGLGNYGYTF
TGTGCCAGCAGCGGGGGGGGTAAGGGCTTGGGGAACTATGGCTACACCTTC
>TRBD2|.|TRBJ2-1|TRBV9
CASSRTFGTSGRAANEQFF
TGTGCCAGCAGCCGGACGTTTGGGACTAGCGGGAGGGCCGCCAATGAGCAGTTCTTC
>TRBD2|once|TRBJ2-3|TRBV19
CASRGSGSDTQYF
TGTGCCAGTAGGGGTAGCGGGAGTGATACGCAGTATTTT
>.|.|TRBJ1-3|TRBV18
CASSPLESSGNTIYF
TGTGCCAGCTCACCTCTGGAGTCCTCTGGAAACACCATATATTTT
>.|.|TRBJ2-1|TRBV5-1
CASSLVLGGNEQFF
TGCGCCAGCAGCTTGGTATTAGGGGGCAATGAGCAGTTCTTC
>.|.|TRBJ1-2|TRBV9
CASSANFYGYTF
TGTGCCAGCAGCGCTAACTTCTATGGCTACACCTTC
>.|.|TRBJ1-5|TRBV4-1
CASSQGAISDQPQHF
TGCGCCAGCAGCCAGGGGGCCATTTCCGATCAGCCCCAGCATTTT
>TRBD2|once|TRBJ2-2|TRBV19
CASSIPSGGLNTGELFF
TGTGCCAGTAGTATTCCTAGCGGGGGGCTGAACACCGGGGAGCTGTTTTTT
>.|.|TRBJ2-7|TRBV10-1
CASSECNRVGLVYEQYF
TGCGCCAGCAGTGAGTGCAACAGGGTAGGGCTAGTCTACGAGCAGTACTTC
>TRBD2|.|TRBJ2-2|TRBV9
CASSDSGTTNTGELFF
TGTGCCAGCAGCGACTCCGGGACTACGAACACCGGGGAGCTGTTTTTT
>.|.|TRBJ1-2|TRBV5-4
CASRTLGGDYGYTF
TGTGCCAGCAGAACGTTGGGGGGGGACTATGGCTACACCTTC
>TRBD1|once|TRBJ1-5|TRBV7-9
CASSLGTKQGVQPQHF
TGTGCCAGCAGCTTAGGGACGAAACAGGGGGTTCAGCCCCAGCATTTT
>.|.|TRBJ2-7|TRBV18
CASSPGPYEQYF
TGTGCCAGCTCACCAGGGCCCTACGAGCAGTACTTC
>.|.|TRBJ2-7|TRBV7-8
CASSLDFYDSFYEQYF
TGTGCCAGCAGCTTAGATTTTTACGACTCCTTCTACGAGCAGTACTTC
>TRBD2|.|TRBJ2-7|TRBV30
CACRGAGGPYEQYF
TGTGCCTGTCGAGGGGCGGGGGGACCCTACGAGCAGTACTTC
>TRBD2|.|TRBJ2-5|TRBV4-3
CASSPSLAVQETQYF
TGCGCCAGCAGCCCGAGTCTAGCGGTTCAAGAGACCCAGTACTTC
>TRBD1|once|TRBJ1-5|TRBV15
CATSRDSDRAQPQHF
TGTGCCACCAGCAGAGATTCGGACAGGGCCCAGCCCCAGCATTTT
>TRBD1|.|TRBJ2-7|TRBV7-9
CASSLPVIRGSSYEQYF
TGTGCCAGCAGCTTACCGGTAATCAGGGGGAGCTCCTACGAGCAGTACTTC
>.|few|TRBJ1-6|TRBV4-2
CASSFGVISPLHF
TGTGCCAGCAGCTTCGGGGTGATTTCACCCCTCCACTTT
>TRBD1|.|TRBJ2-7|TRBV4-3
CASSSRLGDRGYEQYF
TGCGCCAGCAGCTCTAGACTGGGGGACAGGGGGTACGAGCAGTACTTC
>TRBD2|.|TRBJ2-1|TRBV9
CASSGVGTSGGNDYNEQFF
TGTGCCAGCAGCGGAGTGGGGACTAGCGGGGGGAATGACTACAATGAGCAGTTCTTC
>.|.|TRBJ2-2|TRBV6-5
CASSYRYGELFF
TGTGCCAGCAGTTACCGCTACGGGGAGCTGTTTTTT
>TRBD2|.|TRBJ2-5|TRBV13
CASSWGSGGTQYF
TGTGCCAGCAGCTGGGGTTCGGGGGGGACCCAGTACTTC